This T cell receptor beta chain stems from a study of shared clonotypes between healthy human individuals. There were no recent acute infections or vaccinations among the donors, who were healthy HIV-negative adults. Germline assignment: CDR1 MNHEY and CDR2 SMNVEV (reference sequence). Trimming pared 4 bases from V and 0 bases from J, leaving 9 bases between. The CDR3 has 14 amino acids. Repertoires were generated with immunoSEQ multiplex PCR, while TCRdb's copy carries only in-frame clones and drops some. There are roughly 2.5 million clones in the sample; roughly nine tenths occur only once, and over 0.12% lies in the top ten. Note on this clone: Its antigen is still unknown.

The study's findings and limits: Of the naive CD4 clonotypes, around 4.9% were shared across four donors. It was expected that sequencing depth would affect clonotype sharing among donors.

The origin of this receptor is a man aged 18-30 years in good health. The material sequenced was naive CD4+ T cells sorted from blood. The subset here: CD45RA+ positively selected. The gene calls are TRBV27 and TRBJ1-1; D remains unclear. CDR3 bases: TGTGCCAGCAGTTCCGGCCGGATGAACACTGAAGCTTTCTTT. It specifies CASSSGRMNTEAFF.